These 21 T cell receptor beta chains were all obtained from the same sample, sequenced in a study of T cell responses to AZD1222 COVID-19 vaccine. Profiling relied on immunoSEQ multiplex PCR, and the TCRdb table lists in-frame clones only, not all of them. The table records 120,000 or so clones, around 88% of them present only once. Source: peripheral blood, taken on day 0 of AZD1222 vaccination. These TCRs come from an adult in good health.

The J gene is TRBJ2-1, the V gene TRBV27, with 12 bases identical to TRBD2. The J segment lost 5 bases and the V segment lost 4 bases, leaving 3 bases of the junction unmatched. Looked up from germline, CDR1 is MNHEY and CDR2 is SMNVEV (reference sequence). The CDR3 consists of 15 residues. The chain's CDR3 is CASSSGLAGNNEQFF. The CDR3 coding sequence is TGTGCCAGCAGTTCCGGACTAGCGGGGAACAATGAGCAGTTCTTC.

V is TRBV7-2 and J is TRBJ1-2, with no clear D. Trimming left V 4 bases short and J 6 bases short, with 9 bases between. CDR1 SGHTA and CDR2 FQGNSA come from the germline V gene. This CDR3 comprises 12 residues. CDR3: CASSSGGNGYTF. The CDR3 coding sequence is TGTGCCAGCAGCTCTGGAGGGAATGGCTACACCTTC.

The DNA for the CDR3 is TGTGCCAGCAGCTTAGGGAAACAAGAGACCCAGTACTTC. Translating it yields CASSLGKQETQYF. The J gene is TRBJ2-5, the V gene TRBV7-9; no definite D call. The germline gives CDR1 SEHNR, CDR2 FQNEAQ (reference sequence). The CDR3 extends over 13 amino acids. The ends were cut back, 1 base at V and 2 bases at J, with 5 bases in the middle.

The genes are TRBV18 and TRBJ2-7; 9 positions match TRBD1. Trimming removed 3 bases from V and 3 bases from J; junction bases left unmatched: 6. CDR3 size: 15 residues. Germline lookup yields CDR1 KGHSH and CDR2 LQKENI. The CDR3 sequence is CASSPAGQGYYEQYF. CDR3 bases: TGTGCCAGCTCACCCGCCGGACAGGGGTACTACGAGCAGTACTTC.

V is TRBV4-3 and J is TRBJ1-2, with 9 bases matching TRBD1. Germline CDR1 reads LGHNA; CDR2 reads YSLEER. The CDR3 is made up of 15 amino acids. The V gene end was trimmed by 1 base and the J gene end by 6 bases; junction bases not matched to a gene: 6. Here the CDR3 reads CASSQVSGTGHGYTF. CDR3 nucleotides: TGCGCCAGCAGCCAAGTCTCCGGGACAGGGCATGGCTACACCTTC.

The V call is TRBV24-1, the J call TRBJ1-1; no reliable D call. The CDR3 spans 11 residues. V shed 9 bases and J shed 4 bases, with 8 bases lying between them. The germline gives CDR1 KGHDR, CDR2 SFDVKD. The CDR3 DNA follows: TGTGCCACCGCGGGAGGCACTGAAGCTTTCTTT. Its protein is CATAGGTEAFF.

The count of this clone is one. In DNA, the CDR3 is TGTGCCATCAGTGAGTCGCAAAGAGAGAGCTACGAGCAGTACTTC. Translation gives CAISESQRESYEQYF. V and J are TRBV10-3 and TRBJ2-7; no firm D call. The CDR3 is 15 residues long. In germline, CDR1 is ENHRY, CDR2 SYGVKD. Trimming shortened V by 0 bases and J by 3 bases, and 12 bases separated the two germline ends.

This chain connects TRBV6-2 or TRBV6-3 to TRBJ2-2; no firm D call. Trimming cost V 2 bases and J 1 base, with 8 bases left between them. CDR1 is MNHEY, CDR2 SVGEGT, per germline. The CDR3 sequence is 15 residues long. DNA of the CDR3: TGTGCCAGCAGTTACCGGCAGAAGAACACCGGGGAGCTGTTTTTT. It translates to CASSYRQKNTGELFF.

About this clone: The sample carries other DNA sequences with the same CDR3. This rearrangement joins TRBV18 to TRBJ2-3; D is unresolved. Germline CDR1 KGHSH, CDR2 LQKENI. V was cut by 3 bases and J by 5 bases, with 3 bases left in between. The CDR3 is 11 amino acids. CDR3 region: CASSPKDTQYF. CDR3 DNA sequence: TGTGCCAGCTCACCCAAAGATACGCAGTATTTT.

CDR3 in DNA: TGTGCCAGCAGTTATGTGGTTGGCTATGGCTACACCTTC. This translates into CASSYVVGYGYTF. The V and J genes are TRBV6-5 and TRBJ1-2; D unclear. Germline V gives CDR1 MNHEY, CDR2 SVGAGI. This CDR3 contains 13 residues. The V gene lost 3 bases and the J gene lost 4 bases, with 9 bases spanning the gap.

The chain employs TRBV5-4 and TRBJ1-4, with 10 bases lining up with TRBD1. The CDR3 is 16 residues long. Germline CDR1 and CDR2: SGHNT and YYREEE (reference sequence). V lost 4 bases, J lost 5 bases, and 8 bases stayed unmatched. CDR3 residues: CASSPNPGQGNEKLFF. Written as DNA, the CDR3 is TGTGCCAGCAGCCCAAACCCGGGACAGGGGAATGAAAAACTGTTTTTT.

This clone has more than one count but fewer than ten. V and J are TRBV28 and TRBJ1-1; no reliable D call. In germline, CDR1 is MDHEN, CDR2 SYDVKM. CDR3 size: 12 residues. The germline V and J ends were trimmed by 2 bases and 1 base, with 2 bases remaining between them. CDR3 loop: CASSLQNTEAFF. The CDR3 bases are TGTGCCAGCAGTTTACAGAACACTGAAGCTTTCTTT.

There are a few counts of this clone. The chain uses TRBV27 and TRBJ1-1; TRBD1 matches at 8 bases. Germline V gene lookup returns CDR1 MNHEY and CDR2 SMNVEV (reference sequence). With V trimmed by 6 bases and J by 4 bases, 13 bases remained unmatched. The CDR3 length is 16 residues. For the CDR3, the DNA is TGTGCCAGCAGCCGTCGGACAGGGTATTCTGGCACTGAAGCTTTCTTT. It is translated as CASSRRTGYSGTEAFF.

The J gene is TRBJ2-7, the V gene TRBV4-1, with D possibly being TRBD1 or TRBD2 (5 bases each). The V gene lost 1 base and the J gene lost 2 bases, with 15 bases spanning the gap. Germline V gives CDR1 MGHRA, CDR2 YSYEKL. CDR3 length: 16 amino acids. CDR3 in amino acids: CASSQVVAGRAYEQYF. The CDR3 region has the DNA TGCGCCAGCAGCCAAGTCGTGGCAGGGAGAGCCTACGAGCAGTACTTC.

This rearrangement joins TRBV3-1 (or the pseudogene TRBV3-2) to TRBJ2-5; 9 nucleotides match TRBD2. The ends lost 3 bases at V and 5 bases at J; junction bases unmatched: 16. This CDR3 spans 18 amino acids. Germline CDR1 reads LGHDT; CDR2 reads YNNKEL (reference sequence). Here the CDR3 reads CASSHGSGGPITGETQYF. CDR3 DNA: TGTGCCAGCAGCCATGGTAGCGGGGGCCCTATCACGGGGGAGACCCAGTACTTC.

The rearrangement uses TRBV28 and TRBJ2-7; 11 nucleotides line up with TRBD2. This CDR3 is 16 amino acids long. Germline values: CDR1 MDHEN, CDR2 SYDVKM. The V segment lost 4 bases and the J segment 1 base; nucleotides outside the gene matches: 6. The CDR3 coding sequence is TGTGCCAGCAGTTGGTCTAGCGGGGGGCGGTCCTACGAGCAGTACTTC. Its translation is CASSWSSGGRSYEQYF.

This chain uses TRBV7-2 with TRBJ2-7, with D tentatively TRBD2 (5 bases). Looked up from germline, CDR1 is SGHTA and CDR2 is FQGNSA. The CDR3 spans 14 residues. V was cut by 2 bases and J by 4 bases, with 12 bases left in between. Here the CDR3 DNA reads TGTGCCAGCAGCTTATATGGGTCGGGATACGAGCAGTACTTC. It is translated as CASSLYGSGYEQYF. Combining the CDR3 with reference TRBV7-2 and TRBJ2-7 gives the whole variable domain GAGVSQSPSNKVTEKGKDVELRCDPISGHTALYWYRQSLGQGLEFLIYFQGNSAPDKSGLPSDRFSAERTGGSVSTLTIQRTQQEDSAVYLCASSLYGSGYEQYFGPGTRLTVT.

V is TRBV6-1 and J is TRBJ1-2; D is unresolved. The CDR3 loop spans 12 amino acids. Trimming removed 1 base at V and 14 bases at J, with 14 bases between. Germline CDR1 reads MNHNS; CDR2 reads SASEGT. This CDR3 is CASSEVVEAITF. The CDR3, as DNA: TGTGCCAGCAGTGAAGTGGTGGAAGCAATAACCTTC.

The chain carries TRBV6-5 and TRBJ1-1; TRBD1 aligns across 7 bases. The CDR3 is made up of 14 amino acids. Unmatched junction bases numbered 5, after V lost 6 bases and J lost 1 base. Germline V CDR1 and CDR2: MNHEY, SVGAGI. Written as DNA, the CDR3 is TGTGCCAGCAGCTACAGGGGCGGGAACACTGAAGCTTTCTTT. It translates to CASSYRGGNTEAFF.

The CDR3 sequence is CATSRVALSLGTDTQYF. The CDR3 DNA follows: TGTGCCACCAGCAGAGTAGCACTATCATTGGGCACAGATACGCAGTATTTT. The V call is TRBV15, the J call TRBJ2-3; D not certain. Germline values: CDR1 LNHNV, CDR2 YYDKDF (reference sequence). The V end lost 1 base, the J end lost 1 base, and 15 bases lay between the germline ends. CDR3 length equals 17 residues.

V gene TRBV6-5 combines with J gene TRBJ2-7, with D possibly being TRBD1 (6 bases). Germline values: CDR1 MNHEY, CDR2 SVGAGI. Trimming left V 2 bases short and J 2 bases short, with 10 bases between. This CDR3 contains 14 residues. The DNA for the CDR3 is TGTGCCAGCAGTTACAGCGACAGGCCCTACGAGCAGTACTTC. Its translation: CASSYSDRPYEQYF.